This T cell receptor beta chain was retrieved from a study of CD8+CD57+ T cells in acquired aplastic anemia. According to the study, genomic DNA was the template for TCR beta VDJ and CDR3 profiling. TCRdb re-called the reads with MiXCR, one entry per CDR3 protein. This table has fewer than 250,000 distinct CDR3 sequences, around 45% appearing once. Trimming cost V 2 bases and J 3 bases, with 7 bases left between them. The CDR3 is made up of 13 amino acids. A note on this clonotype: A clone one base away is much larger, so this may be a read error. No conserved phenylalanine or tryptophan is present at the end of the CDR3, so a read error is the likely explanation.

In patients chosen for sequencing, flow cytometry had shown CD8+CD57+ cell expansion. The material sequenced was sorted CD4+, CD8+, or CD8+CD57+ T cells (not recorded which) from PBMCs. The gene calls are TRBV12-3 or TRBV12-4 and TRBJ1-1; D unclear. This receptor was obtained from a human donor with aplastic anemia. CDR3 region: CASSLIGDTEAFS. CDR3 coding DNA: TGTGCCAGCAGTTTAATAGGCGACACTGAAGCTTTCTCT.